A selection of T cell receptor beta chains follows, all from one sample in a study of blood T cell repertoires in COVID-19. The method was immunoSEQ multiplex PCR; TCRdb's version includes in-frame clones alone and lacks a portion of them. The sample lists some 20,000 clones, about 88% occurring once. The specimen sequenced was peripheral blood. The receptors originated from a man aged 40-50 years with active COVID-19. Both conserved end residues are part of each CDR3. D genes are given only for firm matches. Only some rows state a clone size, as once, few, many or a class for expanded clones.

d_call j_call v_call clone_size cdr3_nt cdr3_aa
- TRBJ2-7 TRBV12-3/TRBV12-4 - TGTGCCAGCAGTTTCGGTACTTACGAGCAGTACTTC CASSFGTYEQYF
- TRBJ1-1 TRBV27 - TGTGCCAGCAGTCCCTTGACGGGGAACACTGAAGCTTTCTTT CASSPLTGNTEAFF
TRBD1 TRBJ1-2 TRBV6-5 few TGTGCCAGCAGTTACTTTCGGACAGGGGGAGGCTATGGCTACACCTTC CASSYFRTGGGYGYTF
- TRBJ2-2 TRBV30 - TGTGCCTGGAGTGTAGTCCGGGGAACCGGGGAGCTGTTTTTT CAWSVVRGTGELFF
- TRBJ1-5 TRBV21-1 - TGTGCCAGCAACCGACAGGTCCAGCCCCAGCATTTT CASNRQVQPQHF
TRBD2 TRBJ2-7 TRBV11-2 - TGTGCCAGCAGCGTTCTAGCGGGAGTAGGGCCGGGTGAGCAGTACTTC CASSVLAGVGPGEQYF
- TRBJ1-2 TRBV4-3 - TGCGCCAGCAGCCAAGATATAGCCGGAGCTAACTATGGCTACACCTTC CASSQDIAGANYGYTF
- TRBJ2-7 TRBV21-1 - TGTGCCAGCAGCACCGGGACAAGGCTCTACGAGCAGTACTTC CASSTGTRLYEQYF
- TRBJ2-1 TRBV23-1 - TGCGCCAGCAGTCTTTCTGGTGGCTATGAGCAGTTCTTC CASSLSGGYEQFF
TRBD1 TRBJ1-3 TRBV6-6 - TGTGCCAGCAGTGGACAGGGACGGGCTGCTGGAAACACCATATATTTT CASSGQGRAAGNTIYF
- TRBJ2-7 TRBV3-1/TRBV3-2 - TGTGCCAGCAGCCAAGAGCTAGTCTCCTACGAGCAGTACTTC CASSQELVSYEQYF
- TRBJ2-5 TRBV11-2 - TGTGCCAGCAGCATGACCCGGCTAGGAGAGACCCAGTACTTC CASSMTRLGETQYF
TRBD2 TRBJ2-5 TRBV5-5 - TGTGCCACCTCGGTGGCGGGACTAGCGGCCCTCCAAGAGACCCAGTACTTC CATSVAGLAALQETQYF
TRBD2 TRBJ2-1 TRBV7-9 - TGTGCCAGCAGCCCCGTTGCGGGAGGGCCGAATGAGCAGTTCTTC CASSPVAGGPNEQFF
TRBD1 TRBJ1-4 TRBV5-4 few TGTGCCAGCAGCTTCACCCAGACAGGGATAAACGAAAAACTGTTTTTT CASSFTQTGINEKLFF
TRBD1 TRBJ1-5 TRBV18 once TGTGCCAGCTCAAAAGGACAGGGGAGTCAGCCCCAGCATTTT CASSKGQGSQPQHF
TRBD2 TRBJ2-7 TRBV9 - TGTGCCAGCAGCAAAGAAGCGGGAGTGCCCTCCTACGAGCAGTACTTC CASSKEAGVPSYEQYF
- TRBJ2-1 TRBV10-3 once TGTGCCATCAGTGAGTCGTTCACGGTAAACTTCTACAATGAGCAGTTCTTC CAISESFTVNFYNEQFF
TRBD2 TRBJ2-7 TRBV10-3 - TGTGCCATCAGGGAGACGGGACTAGCGGGAGGACGAGGTTCCTACGAGCAGTACTTC CAIRETGLAGGRGSYEQYF
TRBD1 TRBJ1-4 TRBV18 - TGTGCCAGCTCACCAAAGACAGGGGCCGGAACTAATGAAAAACTGTTTTTT CASSPKTGAGTNEKLFF
- TRBJ1-3 TRBV6-2/TRBV6-3 - TGTGCCAGCAGTTGGGCTGACGGTCGCACTGGAAACACCATATATTTT CASSWADGRTGNTIYF
TRBD2 TRBJ2-1 TRBV18 once TGTGCCAGCTCACAAACTAGCGGAGATTACAATGAGCAGTTCTTC CASSQTSGDYNEQFF
- TRBJ1-1 TRBV7-3 - TGTGCCAGCAGCTTTAGCAGGGAGAACACTGAAGCTTTCTTT CASSFSRENTEAFF
- TRBJ1-2 TRBV5-4 - TGTGCCAGCAGCTTGCCCCGTAGCTATGGCTACACCTTC CASSLPRSYGYTF
TRBD1 TRBJ2-7 TRBV4-3 - TGCGCCAGCAGCCGAGTGGACAGGTCGAGCTCCTACGAGCAGTACTTC CASSRVDRSSSYEQYF
- TRBJ2-2 TRBV20-1 - TGCAGTGCTAGTCAGGGGGGCGACACCGGGGAGCTGTTTTTT CSASQGGDTGELFF
TRBD2 TRBJ2-7 TRBV5-4 - TGTGCCAGCAGCTTCCCGACTAGCGACGAGCAGTACTTC CASSFPTSDEQYF
- TRBJ1-1 TRBV27 - TGTGCCAGCAGTTTATACAGGGACACTGAAGCTTTCTTT CASSLYRDTEAFF
TRBD2 TRBJ2-3 TRBV6-2/TRBV6-3 - TGTGCCAGCAGTTACCCGAGCGGGAGAGGCGCAGATACGCAGTATTTT CASSYPSGRGADTQYF
- TRBJ1-5 TRBV25-1 few TGTGCCAGCAGTGGAGAGGGTTTTCAGCCCCAGCATTTT CASSGEGFQPQHF
- TRBJ1-5 TRBV19 - TGTGCCAGTAGTATGTTTGCAGGAAGGTTCAGTCAGCCCCAGCATTTT CASSMFAGRFSQPQHF
TRBD1 TRBJ2-7 TRBV10-3 few TGTGCCATCAGTGAGAGGACAGGGAGGACCGAGCAGTACTTC CAISERTGRTEQYF
TRBD1 TRBJ2-7 TRBV7-2 - TGTGCCAGCGCTCGGGCCCCGGGACAGGGAATGTACGAGCAGTACTTC CASARAPGQGMYEQYF